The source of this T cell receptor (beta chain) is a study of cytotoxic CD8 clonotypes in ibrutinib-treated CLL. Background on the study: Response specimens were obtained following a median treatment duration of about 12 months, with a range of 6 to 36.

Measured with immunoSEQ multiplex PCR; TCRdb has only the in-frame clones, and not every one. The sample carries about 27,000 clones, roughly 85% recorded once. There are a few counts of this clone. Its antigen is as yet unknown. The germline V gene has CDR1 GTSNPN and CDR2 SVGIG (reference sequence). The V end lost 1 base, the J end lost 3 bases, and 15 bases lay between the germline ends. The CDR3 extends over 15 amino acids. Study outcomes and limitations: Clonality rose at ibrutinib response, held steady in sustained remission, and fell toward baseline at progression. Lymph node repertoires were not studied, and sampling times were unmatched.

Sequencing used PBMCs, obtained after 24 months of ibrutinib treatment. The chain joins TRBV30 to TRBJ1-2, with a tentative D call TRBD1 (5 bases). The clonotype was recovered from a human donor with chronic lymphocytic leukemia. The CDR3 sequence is CAWSGGLTRDYGYTF. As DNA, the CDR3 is TGTGCCTGGAGTGGGGGCCTGACGCGTGACTATGGCTACACCTTC.